These 30 T cell receptor beta chains came from one sample sequenced in a study of regulatory T cells in long-lasting Graves disease. This sample's time point: persistent/refractory GD, antithyroid drugs over 5 years with positive TRAb. PBMCs provided the RNA from which the TCR library was made. The authors built TCR beta libraries using iRepertoire HTBI primers and Arm-PCR of CDR3 regions. Via MiXCR, TCRdb re-called the multiplex PCR reads, giving one row per CDR3 protein. The sample records around 460,000 distinct CDR3 sequences, approximately 21% being singletons. The sample in question was peripheral blood mononuclear cells (PBMCs), obtained when the disease was refractory, from a patient treated with antithyroid drugs. These receptors came from a female donor with Graves disease.

The CDR3 sequence is CSVASGSITDTQYF. The DNA for the CDR3 is TGCAGCGTTGCCAGCGGGAGCATCACAGATACGCAGTATTTT. This chain links TRBV29-1 with TRBJ2-3, with 8 positions matching TRBD2. The CDR3 is made up of 14 amino acids. Trimming cost V 4 bases and J 2 bases; bases outside gene matches: 5. The germline V gene encodes CDR1 SQVTM and CDR2 ANQGSEA.

The rearrangement links TRBV9 to TRBJ1-1; no reliable D call. Looked up from germline, CDR1 is SGDLS and CDR2 is YYNGEE. Trimming took off 0 bases at V and 4 bases at J, with 10 bases between the two ends. The CDR3 is 14 amino acids. CDR3 sequence reads: CASSVGRGGTEAFF. The CDR3 coding sequence is TGTGCCAGCAGCGTAGGACGGGGTGGCACTGAAGCTTTCTTT.

The sample holds a few counts of this clonotype. The gene calls are TRBV20-1 and TRBJ1-2; 8 bases are shared with TRBD1. The CDR3 is 12 residues long. J lost 11 bases, V lost 6 bases, and 11 bases had no gene match. Germline V gene data show CDR1 as DFQATT and CDR2 as SNEGSKA (reference sequence). The CDR3 sequence: CSAWGQASGYTF. CDR3 DNA: TGCAGTGCCTGGGGACAGGCCTCTGGATACACCTTC.

The rearrangement joins TRBV25-1 to TRBJ2-2; TRBD2 might be the D (7 bases). V was shortened by 6 bases and J by 7 bases, with 12 bases between the two germline ends. The germline V gene encodes CDR1 MGHDK and CDR2 SYGVNS. The CDR3 contains 13 residues. CDR3 in amino acids: CASRQGRGGELFF. The CDR3 nucleotides read TGTGCCAGCAGGCAGGGGAGGGGCGGGGAGCTGTTTTTT.

This clonotype was seen ten or more times. The chain is built from TRBV28 and TRBJ1-1; D not resolved. The V and J ends lost 8 bases and 3 bases respectively, with 13 bases between them. The CDR3 extends over 13 amino acids. Germline assignment: CDR1 MDHEN and CDR2 SYDVKM. CDR3 coding DNA: TGTGCCAGCCTTAACTCCCTAGACACTGAAGCTTTCTTT. Translating gives CASLNSLDTEAFF.

About this clonotype: A clone one base away is much larger, so this may be a read error. No conserved phenylalanine or tryptophan is present at the end of the CDR3, so a read error is the likely explanation. The genes are TRBV10-3 and TRBJ1-1, with a possible D match to TRBD1 (5 bases). The V gene's germline CDR1 is ENHRY and CDR2 SYGVKD. The CDR3 consists of 17 residues. V lost 3 bases and J 1 base, leaving 18 bases between the germline ends. CDR3 bases: TGTGCCATCAGTGATAATTCCCTGAAAGGGACGAACACTGAAGCTTTCTCT. Its translation: CAISDNSLKGTNTEAFS.

The sample holds a few counts of this clonotype. V is TRBV20-1 and J is TRBJ2-7, with 9 bases aligning to TRBD1. J lost 3 bases, V lost 6 bases, and 9 bases had no gene match. The CDR3 has 14 amino acids. Germline CDR1 is DFQATT and CDR2 is SNEGSKA (reference sequence). CDR3: CSAGRTGDVYEQYF. Here the CDR3 DNA reads TGCAGTGCGGGACGGACAGGGGATGTCTACGAGCAGTACTTC.

This clonotype was picked up many times. V and J are TRBV29-1 and TRBJ1-1, with a tentative D call TRBD1 (5 bases). CDR3 length: 13 residues. V gave up 5 bases and J gave up 5 bases, with 15 bases separating them. The germline gives CDR1 SQVTM, CDR2 ANQGSEA. This chain's CDR3 is CSVFRQGGTEAFF. In DNA form, the CDR3 reads TGCAGCGTTTTTCGGCAGGGTGGGACTGAAGCTTTCTTT.

The rearrangement uses TRBV30 and TRBJ1-1, with 9 bases matching TRBD1. The CDR3 sequence is 11 residues long. V was pared by 3 bases and J by 10 bases, with 3 bases of the junction left unmatched. Per the germline V gene, CDR1 is GTSNPN and CDR2 is SVGIG (reference sequence). In DNA, the CDR3 is TGTGCCTGGAGGGGGACAGGGCCAGCTTTCTTT. It encodes CAWRGTGPAFF.

Note on this clonotype: This may be a read error: a much more frequent sequence differs by one nucleotide. The chain recombines TRBV12-3 or TRBV12-4 with TRBJ2-7, with a possible D match to TRBD2 (7 bases). The CDR3 totals 15 residues. This CDR3 is CAGRGRLASIYEQYF. DNA of the CDR3: TGTGCCGGCAGGGGTAGACTAGCTTCTATCTACGAGCAGTACTTC.

This clonotype was seen at least ten times. This rearrangement joins TRBV20-1 to TRBJ1-4; D possibly corresponds to TRBD1 (5 bases). CDR1 and CDR2 from the germline V gene are DFQATT and SNEGSKA (reference sequence). The V end lost 6 bases, the J end lost 7 bases, and 15 bases lay between the germline ends. The CDR3 is made up of 13 amino acids. The CDR3 spells CSALPGPSEKLFF. Here the CDR3 DNA reads TGCAGTGCATTACCGGGACCGAGTGAAAAACTGTTTTTT.

The chain carries TRBV27 and TRBJ1-1; possible D gene TRBD1, 5 bases. Germline CDR1 MNHEY, CDR2 SMNVEV (reference sequence). CDR3 length: 16 residues. Deletions cut 2 bases from V and 1 base from J, with 14 bases between. The CDR3 is CASSLRWDPTNTEAFF. In DNA form, the CDR3 reads TGTGCCAGCAGTTTAAGATGGGACCCCACGAACACTGAAGCTTTCTTT.

The sample holds a few counts of this clonotype. The V gene is TRBV7-2, the J gene TRBJ2-2; D gene unclear. V dropped 1 base and J dropped 0 bases, with 9 bases sitting between them. This CDR3 has 16 amino acids. Germline V gene lookup returns CDR1 SGHTA and CDR2 FQGNSA. DNA for the CDR3: TGTGCCAGCAGCTTAGGAGGCGTATCGAACACCGGGGAGCTGTTTTTT. This sequence encodes CASSLGGVSNTGELFF.

The chain joins TRBV4-1 to TRBJ1-2, with 12 positions matching TRBD1. Unmatched junction bases numbered 5, after V lost 9 bases and J lost 0 bases. The CDR3 sequence is 15 residues long. Germline V gene sequence: CDR1 MGHRA, CDR2 YSYEKL. Here the CDR3 DNA reads TGCGCCAGTGGGACAGGGGGCCCAGCTAACTATGGCTACACCTTC. It specifies CASGTGGPANYGYTF.

This chain uses TRBV10-3 with TRBJ1-2; tentative D call: TRBD1 (6 bases). Trimming pared 3 bases from V and 3 bases from J, leaving 8 bases between. The CDR3 extends over 13 amino acids. Looked up from germline, CDR1 is ENHRY and CDR2 is SYGVKD. The DNA for the CDR3 is TGTGCCATCAGTGACAGGGGCGACTATGGCTACACCTTC. This translates into CAISDRGDYGYTF.

This clonotype was counted between two and nine times. V usage is TRBV20-1 and J usage is TRBJ1-5; D perhaps matches TRBD1 (5 bases). V was clipped by 6 bases and J by 6 bases, with 15 bases between them. CDR1 DFQATT and CDR2 SNEGSKA come from the germline V gene (reference sequence). The CDR3 loop spans 13 amino acids. The CDR3 bases are TGCAGTGCCCGGCAGGGCGGTAGTCAGCCCCAGCATTTT. It codes for CSARQGGSQPQHF.

There are many counts of this clonotype. V is TRBV15 and J is TRBJ2-5; tentative D call: TRBD1 (6 bases). The germline gives CDR1 LNHNV, CDR2 YYDKDF (reference sequence). This CDR3 has 14 amino acids. V lost 0 bases to trimming and J lost 5 bases, with 10 bases between them. The CDR3 DNA reads as TGTGCCACCAGCAGAGAGGCAGGGGTGGAGACCCAGTACTTC. The encoded protein is CATSREAGVETQYF.

This clonotype appeared many times. This rearrangement joins TRBV28 to TRBJ2-7; D gene uncertain. CDR1 and CDR2 (germline): MDHEN, SYDVKM. The CDR3 spans 16 residues. The V and J ends lost 0 bases and 9 bases respectively, with 21 bases between them. This CDR3 is CASSLWFPKDSGRQYF. The CDR3 nucleotides read TGTGCCAGCAGTTTATGGTTCCCGAAAGACTCCGGGCGGCAGTACTTC.

This clonotype came up a few times. The V and J genes are TRBV19 and TRBJ2-2; possibly TRBD1 for D (5 bases). CDR3 length: 15 amino acids. CDR1 and CDR2 from the germline V gene are LNHDA and SQIVND (reference sequence). V was shortened by 3 bases and J by 5 bases, with 13 bases between the two germline ends. In nucleotides, the CDR3 is TGTGCCAGTAGTATTGGTCGACAGATAACCGGGGAGCTGTTTTTT. This codes for CASSIGRQITGELFF.

The sample holds a few counts of this clonotype. The CDR3 spells CASSPGTVGYEQYF. CDR3 in DNA: TGTGCCAGCAGCCCCGGGACGGTGGGCTACGAGCAGTACTTC. The chain links TRBV12-3 or TRBV12-4 to TRBJ2-7, with D perhaps assigned TRBD1 or TRBD2 (5 bases each). The CDR3 length is 14 residues. V lost 6 bases and J 3 bases, leaving 15 bases between the germline ends.

This chain uses TRBV6-5 with TRBJ1-1; 7 positions agree with TRBD1. The germline CDR1 and CDR2 sequences are MNHEY and SVGAGI. Trimming cost V 2 bases and J 0 bases; bases outside gene matches: 3. This CDR3 contains 15 residues. The CDR3 loop is CASSYRGQMNTEAFF. CDR3 bases: TGTGCCAGCAGTTACAGGGGACAGATGAACACTGAAGCTTTCTTT.

V gene TRBV27 combines with J gene TRBJ2-2; D may be TRBD2 (5 bases). CDR3 length equals 14 residues. Germline assignment: CDR1 MNHEY and CDR2 SMNVEV (reference sequence). With 8 bases removed from V and 5 bases from J, the gap between germline ends came to 15 bases. CDR3 loop: CASASKRVTGELFF. CDR3 coding DNA: TGTGCCAGCGCATCCAAGAGGGTTACCGGGGAGCTGTTTTTT.

This clonotype was observed at least ten times. DNA for the CDR3: TGTGCCAGCAGCGCCGGGCTGGGACCCCAAGAGACCCAGTACTTC. Protein product: CASSAGLGPQETQYF. This chain connects TRBV9 to TRBJ2-5, with D perhaps being TRBD1 or TRBD2 (5 bases each). This CDR3 is 15 amino acids long. Trimming removed 3 bases at V and 1 base at J, with 13 bases between. The germline CDR1 and CDR2 sequences are SGDLS and YYNGEE.

Note on this clonotype: A much larger clone lies one base from this, so it may be a read error. The chain couples TRBV2 to TRBJ1-1; TRBD1 aligns across 7 bases. The CDR3 runs 12 residues. The germline CDR1 and CDR2 sequences are SNHLY and FYNNEI. V was clipped by 8 bases and J by 6 bases; unmatched bases: 6. The DNA for the CDR3 is TGTGCCAGCGCAGGGGACAGCCCTGAAGCTTTCTTT. This gives the protein CASAGDSPEAFF.

This clonotype was seen at least ten times. Here the CDR3 DNA reads TGTGCCAGCGGTACCTACGAGCAGTACTTC. Residues: CASGTYEQYF. The chain employs TRBV28 and TRBJ2-7; D uncertain. Germline V gene data show CDR1 as MDHEN and CDR2 as SYDVKM. Trimming cost V 8 bases and J 2 bases, with 4 bases left between them. The CDR3 contains 10 residues. The full variable domain, its missing parts supplied by reference TRBV28 and TRBJ2-7, is DVKVTQSSRYLVKRTGEKVFLECVQDMDHENMFWYRQDPGLGLRLIYFSYDVKMKEKGDIPEGYSVSREKKERFSLILESASTNQTSMYLCASGTYEQYFGPGTRLTVT.

This clonotype was counted many times. The chain joins TRBV11-2 to TRBJ1-3; D is undetermined. The V end lost 0 bases, the J end lost 0 bases, and 6 bases lay between the germline ends. Germline V gene data show CDR1 as SGHAT and CDR2 as FQNNGV. The CDR3 spans 15 residues. The CDR3 spells CASSLDLVSGNTIYF. In DNA, the CDR3 is TGTGCCAGCAGCTTAGACTTGGTCTCTGGAAACACCATATATTTT.

This clonotype has ten or more counts. The rearrangement uses TRBV20-1 and TRBJ2-7; D unresolved. CDR1 and CDR2 (germline): DFQATT, SNEGSKA (reference sequence). The CDR3 totals 12 residues. The V end was cut by 6 bases, the J end by 2 bases, with 11 bases between. The CDR3 reads CSAVETAYEQYF. The CDR3 DNA reads as TGCAGTGCCGTTGAAACCGCCTACGAGCAGTACTTC.

In regard to this clonotype: A much bigger clone sits one base away, suggesting this may be a read error. J is TRBJ2-7 and V is TRBV6-9; D is perhaps TRBD1 (8 bases). The germline V gene has CDR1 MNHGY and CDR2 SVAAGI. Trimming cost V 3 bases and J 10 bases, with 22 bases left between them. The CDR3 is 15 amino acids. The CDR3 region has the DNA TGTGCCAGCAGTTACGGGACAGGCGGGGGAGAGGCCCAGTACTTC. Its protein is CASSYGTGGGEAQYF.

In its sample, this clonotype was seen many times. The rearrangement links TRBV10-3 to TRBJ1-2; 8 bases are a match to TRBD1. From germline, CDR1 is ENHRY and CDR2 SYGVKD. The CDR3 extends over 12 amino acids. With V trimmed by 9 bases and J by 6 bases, 6 bases remained unmatched. The CDR3 loop is CAIGQGADGYTF. The CDR3 DNA follows: TGTGCCATAGGACAGGGCGCGGATGGCTACACCTTC.

This clonotype was seen only a few times. The rearrangement uses TRBV6-9 and TRBJ1-1, with a possible D match to TRBD1 (6 bases). This CDR3 is built from 16 residues. Trimming cost V 3 bases and J 1 base, with 15 bases left between them. The germline CDR1 and CDR2 sequences are MNHGY and SVAAGI. CDR3 residues: CASSYPAGTTNTEAFF. The CDR3 DNA sequence: TGTGCCAGCAGTTACCCCGCCGGGACAACGAACACTGAAGCTTTCTTT.